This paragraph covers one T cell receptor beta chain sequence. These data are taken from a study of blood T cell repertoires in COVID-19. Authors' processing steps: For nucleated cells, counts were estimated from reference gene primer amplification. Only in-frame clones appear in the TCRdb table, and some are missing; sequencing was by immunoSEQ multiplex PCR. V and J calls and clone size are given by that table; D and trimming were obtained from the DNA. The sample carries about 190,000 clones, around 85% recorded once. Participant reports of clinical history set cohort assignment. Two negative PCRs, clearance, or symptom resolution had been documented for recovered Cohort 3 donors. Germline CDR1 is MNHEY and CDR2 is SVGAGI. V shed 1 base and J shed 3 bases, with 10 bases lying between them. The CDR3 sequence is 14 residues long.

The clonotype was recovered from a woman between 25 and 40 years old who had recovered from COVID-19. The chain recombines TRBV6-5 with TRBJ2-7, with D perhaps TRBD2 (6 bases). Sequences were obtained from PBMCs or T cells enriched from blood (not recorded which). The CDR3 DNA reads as TGTGCCAGCAGTTACTTTGGGGGGAACTACGAGCAGTACTTC. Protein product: CASSYFGGNYEQYF.